The 25 T cell receptor beta chains reported below all come from one sample, sequenced in a study of T cells in localized non-small cell lung cancer. Measured with immunoSEQ multiplex PCR; TCRdb has only the in-frame clones, and not every one. The sample has about 40,000 clones; around nine tenths are singletons. Sequences were derived from peripheral blood, sampled before any cancer treatment. These receptors were obtained from a man aged 18 to 50 with stage I lung adenocarcinoma.

V usage is TRBV21-1 and J usage is TRBJ1-2; TRBD1 is taken as the D call from the table, unchecked against the DNA. TRBV21-1 is designated a pseudogene. This CDR3 comprises 17 residues. CDR3 sequence: CASSPAIEGAQVVGYTF. In DNA, the CDR3 is TGTGCCAGCAGCCCCGCAATAGAGGGGGCGCAGGTCGTTGGCTACACCTTC.

The chain uses TRBV28 and TRBJ1-2; 7 nucleotides align to TRBD1. J gave up 5 bases and V 6 bases, and 3 bases lay outside the gene matches. From germline, CDR1 is MDHEN and CDR2 SYDVKM. This CDR3 spans 12 amino acids. This chain's CDR3 is CASSPGGYGYTF. The DNA of the CDR3 is TGTGCCAGCAGCCCAGGGGGATATGGCTACACCTTC.

The chain is built from TRBV5-6 and TRBJ2-6, with TRBD1 identical over 12 bases. The CDR3 has 19 amino acids. The J segment lost 0 bases and the V segment lost 2 bases, leaving 6 bases of the junction unmatched. Looked up from germline, CDR1 is SGHDT and CDR2 is YYEEEE. The DNA of the CDR3 is TGTGCCAGCAGCTTACTCCGGGACAGGGGGCTCTCTGGGGCCAACGTCCTGACTTTC. As protein: CASSLLRDRGLSGANVLTF.

The rearrangement joins TRBV7-2 to TRBJ1-6; 12 bases line up with TRBD1. In germline, CDR1 is SGHTA, CDR2 FQGNSA. The trim removed 5 bases at V and 10 bases at J, leaving 6 bases unmatched. The CDR3 has 15 residues. The CDR3 nucleotides are TGTGCCAGCAGCATTCGGGGGACAGGGGGCTCACCCCTCCACTTT. Translation: CASSIRGTGGSPLHF. Full variable domain (missing parts from reference TRBV7-2 and TRBJ1-6): GAGVSQSPSNKVTEKGKDVELRCDPISGHTALYWYRQSLGQGLEFLIYFQGNSAPDKSGLPSDRFSAERTGGSVSTLTIQRTQQEDSAVYLCASSIRGTGGSPLHFGNGTRLTVT.

This clone was counted once. The V call is TRBV6-6, the J call TRBJ1-4; 7 bases line up with TRBD1. The CDR3 length is 14 residues. Per the germline V gene, CDR1 is MNHNY and CDR2 is SVGAGI (reference sequence). Trimming removed 5 bases from V and 8 bases from J; junction bases left unmatched: 8. The CDR3, as DNA: TGTGCCAGCAGTCACACAGGGGCGAGGGAAAAACTGTTTTTT. This gives the protein CASSHTGAREKLFF.

The chain uses TRBV6-4 and TRBJ1-2; D not certain. V dropped 2 bases and J dropped 8 bases, with 15 bases sitting between them. Germline lookup yields CDR1 MRHNA and CDR2 SNTAGT. This CDR3 is built from 14 residues. The CDR3 region is CASSDGHSKAGYTF. The DNA of the CDR3 is TGTGCCAGCAGTGACGGGCATTCAAAAGCGGGCTACACCTTC.

This clone was picked up one time. The V call is TRBV10-3, the J call TRBJ1-1, with D tentatively TRBD1 (5 bases). The CDR3 runs to 14 residues. The V gene lost 4 bases and the J gene lost 1 base, with 10 bases spanning the gap. The germline V gene encodes CDR1 ENHRY and CDR2 SYGVKD. The CDR3 reads CAISVGTANTEAFF. CDR3 in DNA: TGTGCCATCAGTGTGGGGACGGCGAACACTGAAGCTTTCTTT.

The J gene is TRBJ2-7, the V gene TRBV9, with no clear D. Trimming cost V 4 bases and J 6 bases, with 14 bases left between them. CDR3 size: 13 residues. CDR1 SGDLS and CDR2 YYNGEE come from the germline V gene. The CDR3 DNA reads as TGTGCCAGCAGCCCCAGTACCCTAAGCGAGCAGTACTTC. Protein sequence: CASSPSTLSEQYF.

This clone was counted a single time. This chain links TRBV18 with TRBJ2-1; D not resolved. With 1 base removed from V and 7 bases from J, the gap between germline ends came to 5 bases. The germline gives CDR1 KGHSH, CDR2 LQKENI. This CDR3 has 12 residues. CDR3 bases: TGTGCCAGCTCACCACACCTGAATGAGCAGTTCTTC. It is translated as CASSPHLNEQFF.

The V call is TRBV5-1, the J call TRBJ1-1, with D possibly TRBD1 on 6 matching bases. There are 15 residues in the CDR3. Trimming cost V 4 bases and J 5 bases, with 18 bases left between them. The germline V gene encodes CDR1 SGHRS and CDR2 YFSETQ. Here the CDR3 reads CASSRARGANTEAFF. DNA for the CDR3: TGCGCCAGCAGCCGCGCTCGGGGGGCGAATACTGAAGCTTTCTTT.

V and J are TRBV12-1 and TRBJ1-3; no DNA check was done on the table's D call, TRBD1. TRBV12-1 is described as a pseudogene. The CDR3 totals 16 residues. Written as DNA, the CDR3 is TGTGCCAGCAGCTTTAGGCCGACAGGGGGGGGAAACACCATATATTTT. This codes for CASSFRPTGGGNTIYF.

V is TRBV20-1 and J is TRBJ1-5; D ambiguous. The CDR3 is 10 amino acids. Germline lookup yields CDR1 DFQATT and CDR2 SNEGSKA (reference sequence). Trimming pared 6 bases from V and 9 bases from J, leaving 9 bases between. The CDR3 sequence is CSAPPGPQHF. The CDR3 DNA follows: TGCAGTGCCCCACCAGGGCCCCAGCATTTT.

V is TRBV7-2 and J is TRBJ1-2; the D is unclear. Germline V gives CDR1 SGHTA, CDR2 FQGNSA. V dropped 5 bases and J dropped 6 bases, with 22 bases sitting between them. The CDR3 runs to 16 residues. CDR3 residues: CASSPASKGGWNGYTF. Written as DNA, the CDR3 is TGTGCCAGCAGCCCGGCGAGTAAGGGAGGGTGGAATGGCTACACCTTC.

The rearrangement joins TRBV18 to TRBJ1-1, with unresolved D. Trimming took off 6 bases at V and 6 bases at J, with 17 bases between the two ends. CDR1 is KGHSH and CDR2 is LQKENI in the germline V gene. The CDR3 loop spans 14 amino acids. The CDR3 sequence is CASSVWEGKAEAFF. DNA for the CDR3: TGTGCCAGCTCCGTGTGGGAAGGAAAGGCTGAAGCTTTCTTT.

The genes are TRBV4-3 and TRBJ2-3; no reliable D call. The CDR3 is made up of 16 amino acids. V lost 4 bases to trimming and J lost 2 bases, with 16 bases between them. Germline CDR1 reads LGHNA; CDR2 reads YSLEER. The CDR3 reads CASSPSDFGSTDTQYF. The CDR3 bases are TGCGCCAGCAGCCCCTCCGACTTCGGATCCACAGATACGCAGTATTTT.

This chain connects TRBV7-9 to TRBJ1-1; D perhaps matches TRBD1 (6 bases). Germline CDR1 and CDR2: SEHNR and FQNEAQ (reference sequence). Trimming took 5 bases from V and 6 from J, leaving 13 bases between them. This CDR3 is built from 13 residues. The DNA of the CDR3 is TGTGCCAGCAGCCTGACGGGGGGCTCTGAAGCTTTCTTT. It is translated as CASSLTGGSEAFF.

This chain joins TRBV6-5 and TRBJ1-1, with D perhaps matching TRBD1 (5 bases). This CDR3 is 15 amino acids long. Germline assignment: CDR1 MNHEY and CDR2 SVGAGI. With 0 bases removed from V and 5 bases from J, the gap between germline ends came to 13 bases. The CDR3 region is CASSYSLGGGTEAFF. CDR3 DNA: TGTGCCAGCAGTTACTCTCTCGGGGGTGGGACTGAAGCTTTCTTT.

The chain is built from TRBV5-1 and TRBJ2-5; 8 bases line up with TRBD1. V shed 2 bases and J 1 base; nucleotides not matched to a gene: 1. The germline V gene encodes CDR1 SGHRS and CDR2 YFSETQ. The length of the CDR3 is 14 residues. CDR3 DNA: TGCGCCAGCAGCTTACAGGGGGGCCAAGAGACCCAGTACTTC. Its translation: CASSLQGGQETQYF.

V and J are TRBV9 and TRBJ2-5, with 10 bases lining up with TRBD2. V was pared by 0 bases and J by 5 bases, with 10 bases of the junction left unmatched. This CDR3 has 17 residues. Germline V CDR1 and CDR2: SGDLS, YYNGEE. CDR3 nucleotides: TGTGCCAGCAGCGTAGCTACCAGAGCGGGGGGGTTGGAGACCCAGTACTTC. Translated, it gives CASSVATRAGGLETQYF.

Turning to this clone: A read error may account for a junction end that differs from germline. The identical CDR3 is also encoded by other nucleotide sequences in the sample. This sequence joins TRBV5-6 and TRBJ1-2, with D perhaps matching TRBD1 (5 bases). Per germline, CDR1 SGHDT and CDR2 YYEEEE. This CDR3 region has 15 residues. CDR3 bases: TGTGCTAGCAGCCTGGGGCAGGGAACTAACTATGGCTACACCTTC. It encodes CASSLGQGTNYGYTF.

The chain couples TRBV11-2 to TRBJ2-3, with a weak D call TRBD1 (6 bases). The CDR3 runs to 14 residues. CDR1 is SGHAT, CDR2 FQNNGV, per germline. V was cut by 10 bases and J by 2 bases, with 16 bases left in between. CDR3 loop: CATQNGQITDTQYF. In nucleotides, the CDR3 is TGTGCCACTCAGAACGGACAGATCACAGATACGCAGTATTTT.

The V call is TRBV7-2, the J call TRBJ2-7; D gene unclear. The length of the CDR3 is 11 residues. Germline V CDR1 and CDR2: SGHTA, FQGNSA. The V end lost 4 bases, the J end lost 2 bases, and 3 bases lay between the germline ends. The CDR3 is CASSSAYEQYF. The DNA for the CDR3 is TGTGCCAGCAGCTCAGCCTACGAGCAGTACTTC.

The chain uses TRBV4-1 and TRBJ2-7, with 9 positions matching TRBD1. V was clipped by 0 bases and J by 5 bases; unmatched bases: 14. The CDR3 consists of 18 residues. Germline V CDR1 and CDR2: MGHRA, YSYEKL. CDR3 region: CASSQDPLIGQGFDEQYF. CDR3 sequence (DNA): TGCGCCAGCAGCCAAGACCCCCTTATCGGACAGGGGTTCGACGAGCAGTACTTC.

This rearrangement joins TRBV5-4 to TRBJ1-2; TRBD1 is a possible D gene (5 bases). The germline CDR1 and CDR2 sequences are SGHNT and YYREEE (reference sequence). V was shortened by 0 bases and J by 6 bases, with 9 bases between the two germline ends. There are 13 residues in the CDR3. As DNA, the CDR3 is TGTGCCAGCAGCTTGGTGGGGGTTCATGGCTACACCTTC. This sequence encodes CASSLVGVHGYTF. The entire variable domain, with the rest obtained from reference TRBV5-4 and TRBJ1-2, is as follows: ETGVTQSPTHLIKTRGQQVTLRCSSQSGHNTVSWYQQALGQGPQFIFQYYREEENGRGNFPPRFSGLQFPNYSSELNVNALELDDSALYLCASSLVGVHGYTFGSGTRLTVV.

This chain joins TRBV30 and TRBJ2-7, with D possibly TRBD2 on 7 matching bases. V lost 2 bases and J 0 bases, leaving 17 bases between the germline ends. The CDR3 is 16 amino acids. From germline, CDR1 is GTSNPN and CDR2 SVGIG (reference sequence). The CDR3 DNA reads TGTGCCTGGAGTCTCCCCTTCGCGGGGGCCTCCTACGAGCAGTACTTC. The encoded protein is CAWSLPFAGASYEQYF.